This T cell receptor (beta chain) was found in a study of untreated major depressive disorder. The study's findings and limits: Sequencing showed nonsignificant TRBV25-01 and TRBV02-01 differences matching flow cytometry.

No current or lifetime mood disorder and depressive symptom score of 5 or less defined controls. CDR1 LGHNA and CDR2 YSLEER come from the germline V gene. V lost 3 bases and J lost 8, with 17 bases in between. The CDR3 is 15 residues long. Clones were sequenced by immunoSEQ multiplex PCR, and TCRdb holds only the in-frame ones, with some missing. The data show tens of thousands of clones, approximately 87% seen once. For this clone: As yet, its antigen is unknown.

The chain recombines TRBV4-3 with TRBJ1-3; maybe TRBD1 (5 bases). The sequence was obtained from a woman in her 30s in good health. The source material was CD4+ T cells from PBMCs. The CDR3 DNA sequence: TGCGCCAGCAGCCAGGCTTGGGACCCAAGAGACACCATATATTTT. It translates to CASSQAWDPRDTIYF.